One and the same sample provided the 17 T cell receptor beta chains below, sequenced in a study of PD-L1 blockade in urothelial cancer. The time point here: peripheral blood 6 weeks after treatment start. Libraries were prepared by immunoSEQ multiplex PCR; TCRdb keeps only in-frame clonotypes and omits some of them. The sample carries about 40,000 clones, about 85% recorded once. The starting material was PBMCs, obtained around atezolizumab (anti-PD-L1) treatment. The receptors stem from an older man with urothelial cancer.

This clone was picked up one time. The V and J genes are TRBV30 and TRBJ2-2; D possibly corresponds to TRBD1 (5 bases). Trimming removed 2 bases at V and 0 bases at J, with 10 bases between. The CDR3 length is 15 residues. The V gene's germline CDR1 is GTSNPN and CDR2 SVGIG (reference sequence). The CDR3 protein is CAWSQGATNTGELFF. The CDR3 nucleotides read TGTGCCTGGAGTCAAGGGGCGACGAACACCGGGGAGCTGTTTTTT.

In its sample, this clone was seen once. The CDR3 coding sequence is TGCGCCAGCAGCTGGAGTAGCCGGTCCTACGAGCAGTACTTC. Its translation: CASSWSSRSYEQYF. The chain combines TRBV5-1 with TRBJ2-7; D is undetermined. Germline CDR1 reads SGHRS; CDR2 reads YFSETQ. V gave up 3 bases and J gave up 1 base, with 11 bases separating them. This CDR3 comprises 14 residues.

The sample holds one count of this clone. V and J are TRBV28 and TRBJ1-1; possible D gene TRBD1, 6 bases. Trimming pared 5 bases from V and 2 bases from J, leaving 12 bases between. CDR1 and CDR2 from the germline V gene are MDHEN and SYDVKM. The CDR3 length is 14 residues. The CDR3 is CASSLDSINTEAFF. The CDR3 nucleotides are TGTGCCAGCAGTCTGGACAGCATTAACACTGAAGCTTTCTTT.

The V gene is TRBV10-1, the J gene TRBJ2-1; possibly TRBD2 for D (7 bases). This CDR3 region has 13 residues. Germline loops: CDR1 WNHNN, CDR2 SYGVQD (reference sequence). The V and J ends lost 4 bases and 12 bases respectively, with 16 bases between them. CDR3 bases: TGCGCCAGCAGTGGATCTCCGGCGGGGGCGCAGTTCTTC. This encodes CASSGSPAGAQFF.

The rearrangement joins TRBV7-6 to TRBJ2-3; 9 bases match TRBD2. V shed 5 bases and J 4 bases; nucleotides not matched to a gene: 16. In germline, CDR1 is SGHVS, CDR2 FNYEAQ. This CDR3 has 18 amino acids. The CDR3 reads CASSLQSWREGWADTQYF. The DNA for the CDR3 is TGTGCCAGCAGCCTCCAGTCCTGGCGGGAGGGCTGGGCAGATACGCAGTATTTT.

V and J are TRBV29-1 and TRBJ1-1; D is perhaps TRBD1 (6 bases). Germline V CDR1 and CDR2: SQVTM, ANQGSEA. CDR3 length: 13 residues. Trimming removed 5 bases at V and 2 bases at J, with 12 bases between. DNA for the CDR3: TGCAGCGTTAGAACCGGGACAAACACTGAAGCTTTCTTT. Translated, it gives CSVRTGTNTEAFF.

This sequence joins TRBV18 and TRBJ2-2; D gene ambiguous. This CDR3 spans 15 amino acids. The germline V gene encodes CDR1 KGHSH and CDR2 LQKENI. With 0 bases removed from V and 4 bases from J, the gap between germline ends came to 9 bases. CDR3 bases: TGTGCCAGCTCACCACCGAGCGTTGGCACCGGGGAGCTGTTTTTT. Its translation: CASSPPSVGTGELFF. Full variable domain (remainder filled in from reference TRBV18 and TRBJ2-2): NAGVMQNPRHLVRRRGQEARLRCSPMKGHSHVYWYRQLPEEGLKFMVYLQKENIIDESGMPKERFSAEFPKEGPSILRIQQVVRGDSAAYFCASSPPSVGTGELFFGEGSRLTVL.

The chain couples TRBV25-1 to TRBJ1-1; tentatively, D is TRBD1 (6 bases). The V end lost 3 bases, the J end lost 3 bases, and 11 bases lay between the germline ends. The CDR3 length is 14 residues. Germline V lookup: CDR1 MGHDK, CDR2 SYGVNS. As DNA, the CDR3 is TGTGCCAGCAGTGACCCCAGGGGCTACACTGAAGCTTTCTTT. It translates to CASSDPRGYTEAFF.

The V gene is TRBV2, the J gene TRBJ1-3; a weak D match, TRBD1 (5 bases). V lost 6 bases, J lost 4 bases, and 19 bases lay in between. Per the germline V gene, CDR1 is SNHLY and CDR2 is FYNNEI. This CDR3 has 16 amino acids. Written as DNA, the CDR3 is TGTGCCAGCAGGTGGGATTGGGGCGCCACGGGAAACACCATATATTTT. It yields the protein CASRWDWGATGNTIYF.

This chain connects TRBV30 to TRBJ1-1; possible D gene TRBD1, 5 bases. The V end was cut by 0 bases, the J end by 0 bases, with 8 bases between. CDR3 size: 14 residues. Germline CDR1 reads GTSNPN; CDR2 reads SVGIG (reference sequence). In DNA, the CDR3 is TGTGCCTGGAGTGTGGGGCCATTGAACACTGAAGCTTTCTTT. This translates into CAWSVGPLNTEAFF.

The chain couples TRBV7-9 to TRBJ1-1, with 9 nucleotides matching TRBD1. Trimming took 1 base from V and 2 from J; bases not matched to a gene: 11. The CDR3 has 18 amino acids. Looked up from germline, CDR1 is SEHNR and CDR2 is FQNEAQ (reference sequence). The CDR3 here is CASSLDGTGRGFNTEAFF. For the CDR3, the DNA is TGTGCCAGCAGCTTAGACGGGACAGGGAGGGGATTTAACACTGAAGCTTTCTTT.

V and J are TRBV5-1 and TRBJ1-1; a weak D match, TRBD1 (5 bases). Deletions cut 4 bases from V and 3 bases from J, with 16 bases between. Germline CDR1 SGHRS, CDR2 YFSETQ. CDR3 length equals 15 residues. CDR3 sequence reads: CASSQGGILDTEAFF. The CDR3 coding sequence is TGCGCCAGCAGCCAGGGAGGGATATTGGACACTGAAGCTTTCTTT. Based on the CDR3 plus reference TRBV5-1 and TRBJ1-1, the full variable domain is KAGVTQTPRYLIKTRGQQVTLSCSPISGHRSVSWYQQTPGQGLQFLFEYFSETQRNKGNFPGRFSGRQFSNSRSEMNVSTLELGDSALYLCASSQGGILDTEAFFGQGTRLTVV.

V usage is TRBV7-9 and J usage is TRBJ2-7, with TRBD2 matching 9 bases. Germline CDR1 SEHNR, CDR2 FQNEAQ (reference sequence). The CDR3 length is 14 residues. Losses at the gene ends were 2 bases for V and 6 bases for J; bases not matched to a gene: 5. The CDR3 sequence is CASSLSAGGIEQYF. The CDR3 bases are TGTGCCAGCAGCTTATCTGCGGGAGGGATCGAGCAGTACTTC.

The V gene is TRBV10-3, the J gene TRBJ2-1; 9 bases map to TRBD1. CDR1 and CDR2 from the germline V gene are ENHRY and SYGVKD. There are 15 residues in the CDR3. J lost 4 bases, V lost 6 bases, and 7 bases had no gene match. This CDR3 reads CAIRDGTGTYNEQFF. CDR3 DNA: TGTGCCATCAGAGACGGGACAGGGACATACAATGAGCAGTTCTTC.

J is TRBJ2-1 and V is TRBV10-3, with D tentatively TRBD2 (5 bases). The CDR3 length is 14 residues. CDR1 is ENHRY and CDR2 is SYGVKD in the germline V gene. The V and J ends lost 8 bases and 0 bases respectively, with 11 bases between them. The CDR3 DNA sequence: TGTGCCATCGGACTCGGAGGCTCCTACAATGAGCAGTTCTTC. Translating it yields CAIGLGGSYNEQFF.

This clone was detected only a few times. The J gene is TRBJ1-2, the V gene TRBV19, with D hard to call. Trimming stripped 1 base from V and 4 bases from J, with 10 bases between. CDR1 and CDR2 (germline): LNHDA, SQIVND (reference sequence). The length of the CDR3 is 14 residues. This chain's CDR3 is CASSIALDVYGYTF. CDR3 coding DNA: TGTGCCAGTAGTATAGCCCTAGACGTCTATGGCTACACCTTC.

This chain uses TRBV5-1 with TRBJ1-1; 7 nucleotides agree with TRBD1. CDR3 length: 15 residues. Germline assignment: CDR1 SGHRS and CDR2 YFSETQ. After removal of 4 bases from V and 4 bases from J, the junction contained 10 bases not matched to a gene. For the CDR3, the DNA is TGCGCCAGCAGCAAGACAGGGAGAGGGATCACTGAAGCTTTCTTT. Protein: CASSKTGRGITEAFF.